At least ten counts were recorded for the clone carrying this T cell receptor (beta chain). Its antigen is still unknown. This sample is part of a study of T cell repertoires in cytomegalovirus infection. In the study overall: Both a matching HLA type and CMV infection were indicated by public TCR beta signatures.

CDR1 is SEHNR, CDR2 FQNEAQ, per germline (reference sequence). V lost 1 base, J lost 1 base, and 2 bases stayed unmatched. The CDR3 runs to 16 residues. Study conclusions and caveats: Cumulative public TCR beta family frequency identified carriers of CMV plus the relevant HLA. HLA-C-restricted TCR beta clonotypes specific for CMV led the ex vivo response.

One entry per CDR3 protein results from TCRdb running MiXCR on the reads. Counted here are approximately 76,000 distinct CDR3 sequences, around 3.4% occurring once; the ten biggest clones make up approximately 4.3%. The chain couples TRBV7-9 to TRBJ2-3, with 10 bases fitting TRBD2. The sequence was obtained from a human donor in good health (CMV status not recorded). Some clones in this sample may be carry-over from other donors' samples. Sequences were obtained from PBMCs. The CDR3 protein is CASSLELAGGTDTQYF. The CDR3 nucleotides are TGTGCCAGCAGCTTAGAGCTAGCGGGGGGCACAGATACGCAGTATTTT.